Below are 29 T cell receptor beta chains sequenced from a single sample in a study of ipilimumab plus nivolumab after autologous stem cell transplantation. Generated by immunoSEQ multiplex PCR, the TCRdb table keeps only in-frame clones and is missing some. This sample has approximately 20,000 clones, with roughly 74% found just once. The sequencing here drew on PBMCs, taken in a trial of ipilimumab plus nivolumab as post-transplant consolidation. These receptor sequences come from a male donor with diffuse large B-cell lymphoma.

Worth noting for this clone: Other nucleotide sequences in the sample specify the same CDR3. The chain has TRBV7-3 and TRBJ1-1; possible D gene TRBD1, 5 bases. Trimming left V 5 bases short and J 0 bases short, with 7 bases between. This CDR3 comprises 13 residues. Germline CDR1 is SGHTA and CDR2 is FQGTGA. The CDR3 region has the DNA TGTGCCAGCAGCCTGACAGTGAACACTGAAGCTTTCTTT. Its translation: CASSLTVNTEAFF.

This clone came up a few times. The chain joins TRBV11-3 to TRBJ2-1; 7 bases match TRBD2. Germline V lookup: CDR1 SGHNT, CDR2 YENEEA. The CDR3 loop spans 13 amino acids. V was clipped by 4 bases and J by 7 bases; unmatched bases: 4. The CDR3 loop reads CASSSGGGNEQFF. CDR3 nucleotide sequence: TGTGCCAGCAGCTCGGGGGGAGGGAATGAGCAGTTCTTC.

The CDR3 protein is CASSRGAHVSTDTQYF. The CDR3 nucleotides read TGTGCCAGCAGCCGAGGGGCTCACGTGTCCACAGATACGCAGTATTTT. This rearrangement joins TRBV7-2 to TRBJ2-3; D is possibly TRBD1 or TRBD2 (5 bases each). The V gene's germline CDR1 is SGHTA and CDR2 FQGNSA. Trimming stripped 5 bases from V and 2 bases from J, with 17 bases between. The CDR3 is 16 residues long.

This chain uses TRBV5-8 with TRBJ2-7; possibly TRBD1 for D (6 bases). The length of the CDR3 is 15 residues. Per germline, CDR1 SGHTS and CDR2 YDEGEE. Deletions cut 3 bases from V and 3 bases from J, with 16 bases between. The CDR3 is CASSSRDTGFYEQYF. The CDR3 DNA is TGTGCCAGCAGCTCCAGAGACACAGGGTTCTACGAGCAGTACTTC.

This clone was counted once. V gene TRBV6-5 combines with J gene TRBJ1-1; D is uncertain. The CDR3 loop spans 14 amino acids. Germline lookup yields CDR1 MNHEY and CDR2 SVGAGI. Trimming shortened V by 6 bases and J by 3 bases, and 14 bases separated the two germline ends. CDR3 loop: CASRLPRADTEAFF. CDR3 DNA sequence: TGTGCCAGCAGACTTCCCCGGGCGGACACTGAAGCTTTCTTT.

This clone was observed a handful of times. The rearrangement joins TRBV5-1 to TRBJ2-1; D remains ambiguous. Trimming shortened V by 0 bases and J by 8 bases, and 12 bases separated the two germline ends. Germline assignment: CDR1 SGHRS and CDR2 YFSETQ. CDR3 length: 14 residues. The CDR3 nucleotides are TGCGCCAGCAGCTTGGAAGACTCCTCGGATGAGCAGTTCTTC. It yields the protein CASSLEDSSDEQFF.

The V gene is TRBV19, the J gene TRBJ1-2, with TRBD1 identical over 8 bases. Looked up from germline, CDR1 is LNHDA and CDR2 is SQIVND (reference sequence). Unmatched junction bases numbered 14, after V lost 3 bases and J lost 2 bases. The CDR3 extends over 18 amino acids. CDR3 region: CASSMSLDGTGPNYGYTF. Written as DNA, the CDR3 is TGTGCCAGTAGTATGTCGTTGGATGGGACAGGCCCGAACTATGGCTACACCTTC.

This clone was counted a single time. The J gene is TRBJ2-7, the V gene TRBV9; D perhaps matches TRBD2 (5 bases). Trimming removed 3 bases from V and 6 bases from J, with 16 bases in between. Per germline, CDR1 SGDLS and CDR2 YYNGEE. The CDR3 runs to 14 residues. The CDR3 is CASSATRTGTEQYF. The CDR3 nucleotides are TGTGCCAGCAGCGCAACCAGGACGGGAACCGAGCAGTACTTC.

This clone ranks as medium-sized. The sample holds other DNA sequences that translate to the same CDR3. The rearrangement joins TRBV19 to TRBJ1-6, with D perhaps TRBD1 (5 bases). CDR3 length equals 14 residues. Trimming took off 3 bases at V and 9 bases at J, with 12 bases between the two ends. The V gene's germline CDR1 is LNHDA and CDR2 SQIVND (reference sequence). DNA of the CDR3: TGTGCCAGTAGTATTGGGGGATTGGGTTCACCCCTCCACTTT. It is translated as CASSIGGLGSPLHF.

CDR3 nucleotides: TGTGCCAGCAGTCGACCGCCTCGGGCGGGAGCTAGGGAGACCCAGTACTTC. Translating it yields CASSRPPRAGARETQYF. The chain couples TRBV27 to TRBJ2-5; 7 bases agree with TRBD2. The junction had 17 bases not matched to a gene; V was cut back by 5 bases and J by 5 bases. The CDR3 extends over 17 amino acids. Germline CDR1 is MNHEY and CDR2 is SMNVEV (reference sequence).

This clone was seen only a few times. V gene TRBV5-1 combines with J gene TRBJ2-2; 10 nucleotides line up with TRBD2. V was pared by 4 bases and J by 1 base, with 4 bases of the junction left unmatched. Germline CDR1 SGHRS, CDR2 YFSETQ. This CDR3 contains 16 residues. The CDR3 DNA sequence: TGCGCCAGCAGCCCAAGACTAGCGGGGAACACCGGGGAGCTGTTTTTT. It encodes CASSPRLAGNTGELFF.

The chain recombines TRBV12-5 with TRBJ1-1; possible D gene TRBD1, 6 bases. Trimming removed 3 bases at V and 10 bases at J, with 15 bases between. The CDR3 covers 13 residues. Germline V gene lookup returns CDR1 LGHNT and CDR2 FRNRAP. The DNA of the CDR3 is TGTGCTAGTGGTTTACCAACAGGGAAGGCAGCTTTCTTT. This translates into CASGLPTGKAAFF. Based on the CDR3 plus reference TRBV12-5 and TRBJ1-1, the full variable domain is DARVTQTPRHKVTEMGQEVTMRCQPILGHNTVFWYRQTMMQGLELLAYFRNRAPLDDSGMPKDRFSAEMPDATLATLKIQPSEPRDSAVYFCASGLPTGKAAFFGQGTRLTVV.

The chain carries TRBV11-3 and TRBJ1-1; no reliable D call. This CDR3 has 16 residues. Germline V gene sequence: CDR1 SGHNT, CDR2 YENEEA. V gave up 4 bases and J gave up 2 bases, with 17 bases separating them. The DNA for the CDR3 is TGTGCCAGCAGCTCGGGGAGAGCATTCGGAAACACTGAAGCTTTCTTT. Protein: CASSSGRAFGNTEAFF.

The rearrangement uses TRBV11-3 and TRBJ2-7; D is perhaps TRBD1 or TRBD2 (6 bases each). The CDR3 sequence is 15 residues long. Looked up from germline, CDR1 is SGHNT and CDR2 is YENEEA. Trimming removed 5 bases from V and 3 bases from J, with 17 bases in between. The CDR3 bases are TGTGCCAGCAGCCTGGGGGGCGGGCCCTTCTACGAGCAGTACTTC. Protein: CASSLGGGPFYEQYF.

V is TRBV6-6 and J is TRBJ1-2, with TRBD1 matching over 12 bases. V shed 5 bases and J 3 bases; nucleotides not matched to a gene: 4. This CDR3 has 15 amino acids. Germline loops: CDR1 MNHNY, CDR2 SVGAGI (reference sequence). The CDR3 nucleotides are TGTGCCAGCAGTCCGGGGACAGGGGGCCACTATGGCTACACCTTC. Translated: CASSPGTGGHYGYTF.

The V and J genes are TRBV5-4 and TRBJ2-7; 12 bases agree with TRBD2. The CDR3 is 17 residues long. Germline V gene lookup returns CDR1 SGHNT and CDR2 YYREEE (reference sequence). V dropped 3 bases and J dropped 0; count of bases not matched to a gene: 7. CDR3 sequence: CASSSGLAGASSYEQYF. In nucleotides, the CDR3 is TGTGCCAGCAGCTCGGGACTAGCGGGTGCCAGCTCCTACGAGCAGTACTTC.

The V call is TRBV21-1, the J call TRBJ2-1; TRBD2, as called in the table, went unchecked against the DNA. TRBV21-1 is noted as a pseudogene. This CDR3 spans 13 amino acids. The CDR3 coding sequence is TGTGCCAGAGCTGAGGGGGGGGAGTGTGAGCAGTTCTTC. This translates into CARAEGGECEQFF.

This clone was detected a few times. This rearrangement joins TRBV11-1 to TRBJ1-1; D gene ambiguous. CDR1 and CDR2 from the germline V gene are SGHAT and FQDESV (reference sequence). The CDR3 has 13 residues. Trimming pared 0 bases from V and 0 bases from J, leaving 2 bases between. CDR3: CASSLAVNTEAFF. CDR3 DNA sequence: TGTGCCAGCAGCTTAGCTGTGAACACTGAAGCTTTCTTT.

The CDR3 spells CASASDQGYSGELFF. In DNA, the CDR3 is TGTGCCAGCGCGTCCGATCAGGGCTACTCCGGGGAGCTGTTTTTT. The J gene is TRBJ2-2, the V gene TRBV13; maybe TRBD1 (5 bases). This CDR3 has 15 residues. The V end was cut by 8 bases, the J end by 6 bases, with 19 bases between. The germline gives CDR1 PRHDT, CDR2 FYEKMQ (reference sequence).

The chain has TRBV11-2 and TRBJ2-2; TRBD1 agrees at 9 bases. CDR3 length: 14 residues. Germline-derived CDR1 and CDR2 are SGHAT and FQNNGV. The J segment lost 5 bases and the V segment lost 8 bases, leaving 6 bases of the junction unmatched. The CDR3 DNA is TGTGCCAGCCACGGACAGGGGATTACCGGGGAGCTGTTTTTT. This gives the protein CASHGQGITGELFF.

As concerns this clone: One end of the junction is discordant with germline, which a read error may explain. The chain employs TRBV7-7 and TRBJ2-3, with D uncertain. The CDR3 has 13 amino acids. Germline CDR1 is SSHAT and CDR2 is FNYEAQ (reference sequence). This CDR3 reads CASSLIRTDTQYF. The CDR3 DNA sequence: TGTGCTAGCAGCTTAATTCGCACAGATACGCAGTATTTT.

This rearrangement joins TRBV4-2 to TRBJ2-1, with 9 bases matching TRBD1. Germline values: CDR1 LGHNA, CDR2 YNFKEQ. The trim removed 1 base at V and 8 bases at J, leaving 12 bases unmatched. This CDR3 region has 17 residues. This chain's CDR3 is CASSQGGLGDRAHEQFF. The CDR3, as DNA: TGTGCCAGCAGCCAAGGGGGGTTGGGGGACAGGGCCCATGAGCAGTTCTTC.

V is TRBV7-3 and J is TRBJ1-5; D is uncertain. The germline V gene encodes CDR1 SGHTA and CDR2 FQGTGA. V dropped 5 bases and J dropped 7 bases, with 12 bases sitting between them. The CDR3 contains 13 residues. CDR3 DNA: TGTGCCAGCAGCCTAATGGGGTACCAGCCCCAGCATTTT. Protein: CASSLMGYQPQHF.

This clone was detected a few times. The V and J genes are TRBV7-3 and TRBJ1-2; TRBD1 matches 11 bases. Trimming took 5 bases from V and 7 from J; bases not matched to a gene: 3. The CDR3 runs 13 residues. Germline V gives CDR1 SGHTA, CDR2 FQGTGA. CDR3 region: CASSQDRGLGYTF. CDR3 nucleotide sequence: TGTGCCAGCAGCCAGGACAGGGGGCTTGGCTACACCTTC.

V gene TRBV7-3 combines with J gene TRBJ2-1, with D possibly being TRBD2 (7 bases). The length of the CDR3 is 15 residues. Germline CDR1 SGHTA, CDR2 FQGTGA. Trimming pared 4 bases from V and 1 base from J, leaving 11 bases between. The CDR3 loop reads CASSSGGLSYNEQFF. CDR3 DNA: TGTGCCAGCAGCTCGGGGGGCTTATCCTACAATGAGCAGTTCTTC.

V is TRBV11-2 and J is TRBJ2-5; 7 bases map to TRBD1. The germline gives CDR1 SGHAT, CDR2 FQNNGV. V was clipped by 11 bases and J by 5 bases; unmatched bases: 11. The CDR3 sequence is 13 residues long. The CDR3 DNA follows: TGTGCCGACCGGAACAGGGGAATGGAGACCCAGTACTTC. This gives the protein CADRNRGMETQYF. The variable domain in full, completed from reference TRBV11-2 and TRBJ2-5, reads EAGVAQSPRYKIIEKRQSVAFWCNPISGHATLYWYQQILGQGPKLLIQFQNNGVVDDSQLPKDRFSAERLKGVDSTLKIQPAKLEDSAVYLCADRNRGMETQYFGPGTRLLVL.

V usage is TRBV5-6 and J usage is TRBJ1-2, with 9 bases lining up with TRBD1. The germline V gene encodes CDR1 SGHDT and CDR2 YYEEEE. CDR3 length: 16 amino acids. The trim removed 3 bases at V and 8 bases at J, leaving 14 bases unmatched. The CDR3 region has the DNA TGTGCCAGCAGCTCCCCCGGGACAGGGAGTGAGTGGGGCTACACCTTC. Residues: CASSSPGTGSEWGYTF.

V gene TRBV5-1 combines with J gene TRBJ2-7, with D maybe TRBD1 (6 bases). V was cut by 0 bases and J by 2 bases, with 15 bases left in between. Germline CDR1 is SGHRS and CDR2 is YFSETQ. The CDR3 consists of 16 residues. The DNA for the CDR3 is TGCGCCAGCAGCTTGGCCGTAGGGGGTACGGCCTACGAGCAGTACTTC. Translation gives CASSLAVGGTAYEQYF.

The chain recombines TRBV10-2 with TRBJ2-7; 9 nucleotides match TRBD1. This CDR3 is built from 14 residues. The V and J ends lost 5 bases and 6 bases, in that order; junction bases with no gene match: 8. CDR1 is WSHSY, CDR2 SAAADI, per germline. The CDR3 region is CASSSRGTGTEQYF. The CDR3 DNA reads TGCGCCAGCAGTTCTAGGGGGACAGGGACCGAGCAGTACTTC.